This T cell receptor beta chain was captured in a study of T cell responses to AZD1222 COVID-19 vaccine. Study-level points and caveats: Only a handful of AZD1222 recipients were seropositive at baseline. Spike-specific TCR breadth rose after two AZD1222 doses, and depth rose as well. The reported proportion of spike-specific TCRs targeting unmutated variant regions was nearly half. Donors were mostly white British, more females; clonal diversity possibly underestimated.

Deletions cut 3 bases from V and 3 bases from J, with 9 bases between. This CDR3 comprises 13 residues. Using immunoSEQ multiplex PCR, the repertoire was profiled, and TCRdb retains in-frame clones only, with some absent. The sample consists of almost 50,000 clones, around four fifths of them appearing once. A note on this clone: The antigen is undetermined.

The sequence was obtained from an adult in good health. The chain links TRBV12-3 or TRBV12-4 to TRBJ2-7, with D possibly being TRBD2 (5 bases). The source material was peripheral blood, sampled on day 0 of MenACWY control vaccination. The CDR3 spells CASSLEVGYEQYV. CDR3 nucleotide sequence: TGTGCCAGCAGTTTGGAGGTGGGCTACGAGCAGTACGTC.